This TCR beta chain was sequenced for a study of blood T cell repertoires in COVID-19. Background on the study: Spain, Italy and the United States supplied samples that represented acute and convalescent COVID-19.

As handled by the study authors: Using reference gene primer amplification, nucleated cell counts were estimated. Clones were read by immunoSEQ multiplex PCR, and TCRdb kept only the in-frame ones, dropping some. The D gene and trimming were derived from the DNA, and the V and J assignments and clone size from that table. The table lists 200,000 or so clones, about 87% of them singletons. This CDR3 is built from 14 residues. V dropped 5 bases and J dropped 3; count of bases not matched to a gene: 7. Germline lookup yields CDR1 SGHDT and CDR2 YYEEEE. In terms of age and location, participants ranged from roughly 18 to 90 years and lived in approximately 26 US areas. Membership in each cohort depended on participant-reported clinical history.

V is TRBV5-6 and J is TRBJ2-5; 7 nucleotides agree with TRBD2. This clonotype was obtained from a woman aged 40 to 50 with acute COVID-19. Material for sequencing was PBMCs or T cells enriched from blood (not recorded which). Here the CDR3 DNA reads TGTGCCAGCAGTTACCCCGGACTAGAAGAGACCCAGTACTTC. Translated, it gives CASSYPGLEETQYF.